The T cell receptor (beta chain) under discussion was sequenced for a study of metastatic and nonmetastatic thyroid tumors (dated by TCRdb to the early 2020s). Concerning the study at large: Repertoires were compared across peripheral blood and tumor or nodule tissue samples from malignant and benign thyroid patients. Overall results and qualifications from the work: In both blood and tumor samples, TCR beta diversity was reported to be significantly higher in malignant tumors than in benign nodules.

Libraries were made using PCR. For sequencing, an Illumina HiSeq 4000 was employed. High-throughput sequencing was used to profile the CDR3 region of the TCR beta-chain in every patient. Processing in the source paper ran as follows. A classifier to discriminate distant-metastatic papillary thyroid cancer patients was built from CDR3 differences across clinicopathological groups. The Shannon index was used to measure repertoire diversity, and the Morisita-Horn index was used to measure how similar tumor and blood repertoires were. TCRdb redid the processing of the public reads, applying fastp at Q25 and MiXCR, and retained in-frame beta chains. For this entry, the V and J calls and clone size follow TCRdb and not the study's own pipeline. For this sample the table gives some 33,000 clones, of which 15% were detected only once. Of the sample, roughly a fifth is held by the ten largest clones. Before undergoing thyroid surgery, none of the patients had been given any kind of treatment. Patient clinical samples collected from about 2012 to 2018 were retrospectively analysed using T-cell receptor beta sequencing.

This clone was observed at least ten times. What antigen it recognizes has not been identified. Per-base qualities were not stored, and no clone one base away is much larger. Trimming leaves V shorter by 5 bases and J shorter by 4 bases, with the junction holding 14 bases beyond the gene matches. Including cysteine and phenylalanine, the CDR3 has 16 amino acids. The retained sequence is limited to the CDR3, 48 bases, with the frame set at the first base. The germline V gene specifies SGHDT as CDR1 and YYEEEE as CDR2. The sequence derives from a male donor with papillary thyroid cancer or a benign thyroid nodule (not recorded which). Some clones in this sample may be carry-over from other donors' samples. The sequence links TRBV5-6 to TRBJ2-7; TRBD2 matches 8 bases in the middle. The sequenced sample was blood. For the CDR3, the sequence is CASRPTGAGGRYEQYF. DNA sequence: TGTGCCAGCAGACCCACCGGGGCTGGCGGGAGGTACGAGCAGTACTTC.